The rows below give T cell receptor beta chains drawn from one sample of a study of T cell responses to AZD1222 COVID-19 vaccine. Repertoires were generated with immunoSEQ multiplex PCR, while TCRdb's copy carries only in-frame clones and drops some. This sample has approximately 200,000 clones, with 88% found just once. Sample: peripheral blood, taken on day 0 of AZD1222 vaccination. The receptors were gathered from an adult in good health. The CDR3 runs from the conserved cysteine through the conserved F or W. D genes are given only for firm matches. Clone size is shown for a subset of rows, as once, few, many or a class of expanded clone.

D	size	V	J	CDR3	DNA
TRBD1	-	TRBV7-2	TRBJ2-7	CASSLAQGAGEQYF	TGTGCCAGCAGCTTAGCTCAGGGGGCGGGCGAGCAGTACTTC
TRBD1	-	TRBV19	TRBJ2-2	CASHTGGANTGELFF	TGTGCCAGTCATACAGGGGGCGCGAACACCGGGGAGCTGTTTTTT
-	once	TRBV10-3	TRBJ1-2	CAISHLGYTF	TGTGCCATCAGTCACTTGGGCTACACCTTC
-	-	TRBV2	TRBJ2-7	CASRLPLGFYEQYF	TGTGCCAGCAGACTACCCCTTGGCTTCTACGAGCAGTACTTC
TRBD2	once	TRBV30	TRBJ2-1	CAWDLAGGGAVEQFF	TGTGCCTGGGACCTGGCTGGCGGGGGGGCCGTTGAGCAGTTCTTC
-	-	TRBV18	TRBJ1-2	CASSPPPGMTEMSYYGYTF	TGTGCCAGCTCACCACCCCCAGGGATGACTGAGATGTCCTATTATGGCTACACCTTC
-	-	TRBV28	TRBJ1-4	CASRLSMGKKLFF	TGTGCCAGCAGACTGAGCATGGGAAAAAAACTGTTTTTT
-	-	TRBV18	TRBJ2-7	CASSPVWDHEQYF	TGTGCCAGCTCACCAGTATGGGACCACGAGCAGTACTTC
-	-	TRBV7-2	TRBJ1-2	CASSLRTDNYGYTF	TGTGCCAGCAGCCTCAGGACAGATAACTATGGCTACACCTTC
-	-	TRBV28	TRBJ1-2	CASRKTGASGYTF	TGTGCCAGCAGAAAAACCGGGGCCAGCGGCTACACCTTC
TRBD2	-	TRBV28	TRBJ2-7	CASGKPGLAGGTEYF	TGTGCCAGCGGGAAACCGGGACTAGCGGGGGGAACGGAGTACTTC
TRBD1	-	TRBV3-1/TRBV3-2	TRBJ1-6	CASSQRGQDSPLHF	TGTGCCAGCAGCCAAAGGGGGCAAGATTCACCCCTCCACTTT
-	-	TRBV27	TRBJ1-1	CASSLSRGAHTEAFF	TGTGCCAGCAGTCTCTCCAGGGGAGCGCACACTGAAGCTTTCTTT
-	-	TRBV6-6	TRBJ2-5	CASRVLFEETQYF	TGTGCCAGCAGGGTATTATTCGAAGAGACCCAGTACTTC
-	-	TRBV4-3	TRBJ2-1	CASSQDWQGGTNEQFF	TGCGCCAGCAGCCAAGATTGGCAGGGTGGAACGAATGAGCAGTTCTTC
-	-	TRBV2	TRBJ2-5	CASGGWETQYF	TGTGCCAGCGGGGGATGGGAGACCCAGTACTTC
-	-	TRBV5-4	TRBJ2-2	CASSFPGVDTGELFF	TGTGCCAGCAGCTTTCCGGGGGTTGACACCGGGGAGCTGTTTTTT
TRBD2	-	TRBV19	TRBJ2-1	CAVRLAGGTYNEQFF	TGTGCCGTCAGACTAGCGGGGGGTACCTACAATGAGCAGTTCTTC
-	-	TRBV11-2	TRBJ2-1	CASSLRGAWNEQFF	TGTGCCAGCAGCTTAAGGGGGGCCTGGAATGAGCAGTTCTTC
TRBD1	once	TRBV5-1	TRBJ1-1	CASSRRLQGAEAFF	TGCGCCAGCAGCCGCCGCCTACAGGGGGCTGAAGCTTTCTTT
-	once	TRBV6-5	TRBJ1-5	CASSKTGYSNQPQHF	TGTGCCAGCAGCAAAACAGGGTATAGCAATCAGCCCCAGCATTTT
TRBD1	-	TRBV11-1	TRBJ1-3	CASSPGTGTAGNTIYF	TGTGCCAGCAGCCCGGGGACAGGAACGGCTGGAAACACCATATATTTT
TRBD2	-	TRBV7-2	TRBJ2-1	CASSASAGGSNEQFF	TGTGCCAGCAGCGCTAGCGCGGGGGGGAGTAATGAGCAGTTCTTC
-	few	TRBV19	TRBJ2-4	CASSIDGHGKNIQYF	TGTGCCAGTAGTATAGACGGGCACGGAAAAAACATTCAGTACTTC
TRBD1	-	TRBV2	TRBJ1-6	CASRGTGPNSPLHF	TGTGCCAGCAGGGGGACAGGGCCTAATTCACCCCTCCACTTT
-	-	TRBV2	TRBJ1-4	CASSGQRYKLFF	TGTGCCAGCAGCGGACAGCGGTACAAACTGTTTTTT
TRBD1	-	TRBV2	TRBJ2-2	CASRTGTGGPGELFF	TGTGCCAGCCGTACCGGGACAGGGGGCCCCGGGGAGCTGTTTTTT
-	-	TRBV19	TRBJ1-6	CASSPPQGTLGGSPLHF	TGTGCCAGTAGCCCGCCGCAGGGAACCCTTGGGGGGTCACCCCTCCACTTT
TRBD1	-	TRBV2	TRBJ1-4	CASSQRQGATNEKLFF	TGTGCCAGCAGTCAGCGACAGGGGGCAACTAATGAAAAACTGTTTTTT
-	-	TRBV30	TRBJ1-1	CAWTQGGTEAFF	TGTGCCTGGACACAGGGAGGCACTGAAGCTTTCTTT
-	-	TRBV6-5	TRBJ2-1	CASHRGGTPYNEQFF	TGTGCCAGTCACAGGGGGGGTACCCCTTACAATGAGCAGTTCTTC
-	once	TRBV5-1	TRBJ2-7	CASSLIVGSYEQYF	TGCGCCAGCAGCTTGATTGTAGGGTCCTACGAGCAGTACTTC
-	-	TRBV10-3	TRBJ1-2	CAISENLRGYTF	TGTGCCATCAGTGAAAATCTACGGGGCTACACCTTC
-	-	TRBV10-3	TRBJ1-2	CAIPRGNNYGYTF	TGTGCCATCCCTCGGGGAAATAACTATGGCTACACCTTC
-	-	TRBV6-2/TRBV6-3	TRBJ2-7	CASSDGPSGNSYEQYF	TGTGCCAGCAGTGATGGTCCTTCAGGTAACTCCTACGAGCAGTACTTC
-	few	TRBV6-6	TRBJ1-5	CASRRAGNQPQHF	TGTGCCAGCAGACGAGCCGGCAATCAGCCCCAGCATTTT
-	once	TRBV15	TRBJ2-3	CATSRVGASRDTQYF	TGTGCCACCAGCAGAGTTGGGGCTAGCAGAGATACGCAGTATTTT
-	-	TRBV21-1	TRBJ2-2	CASKGLAGHPTGELFF	TGTGCCAGCAAGGGACTAGCGGGACATCCGACCGGGGAGCTGTTTTTT
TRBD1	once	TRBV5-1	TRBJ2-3	CASKTKGAPDTQYF	TGCGCCAGCAAAACTAAGGGGGCCCCAGATACGCAGTATTTT
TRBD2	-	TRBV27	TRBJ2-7	CASSRLAGGLYEQYF	TGTGCCAGCAGTAGACTAGCGGGGGGGTTATACGAGCAGTACTTC
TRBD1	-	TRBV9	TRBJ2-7	CASSSGAGQGLHEQYF	TGTGCCAGCAGCTCAGGGGCGGGACAGGGGTTACACGAGCAGTACTTC
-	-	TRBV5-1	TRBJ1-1	CASRLTAGETEAFF	TGCGCCAGCAGATTAACTGCAGGGGAGACTGAAGCTTTCTTT
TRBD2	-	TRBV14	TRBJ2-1	CASSQKVAGGYSSYNEQFF	TGTGCCAGCAGCCAAAAGGTAGCGGGGGGTTATAGCTCCTACAATGAGCAGTTCTTC
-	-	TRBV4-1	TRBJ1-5	CASSSDRPSQPQHF	TGCGCCAGCAGCTCGGACAGACCATCCCAGCCCCAGCATTTT
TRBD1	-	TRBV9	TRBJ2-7	CASSVEGTGNEQYF	TGTGCCAGCAGCGTAGAGGGGACAGGGAACGAGCAGTACTTC
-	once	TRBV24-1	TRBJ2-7	CATSDSRKDGSYEQYF	TGTGCCACCAGTGATTCTCGCAAGGACGGGTCCTACGAGCAGTACTTC
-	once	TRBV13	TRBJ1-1	CASTFGGNTEAFF	TGTGCCAGCACCTTTGGGGGGAACACTGAAGCTTTCTTT
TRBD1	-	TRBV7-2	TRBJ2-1	CASSLYQGQDEQFF	TGTGCCAGCAGCTTATATCAAGGACAGGATGAGCAGTTCTTC
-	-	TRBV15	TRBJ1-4	CATSRVKREKLFF	TGTGCCACCAGCAGAGTAAAAAGGGAAAAACTGTTTTTT
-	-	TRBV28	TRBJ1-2	CASMRQSLTYGYTF	TGTGCCAGCATGAGGCAGAGCCTTACCTATGGCTACACCTTC